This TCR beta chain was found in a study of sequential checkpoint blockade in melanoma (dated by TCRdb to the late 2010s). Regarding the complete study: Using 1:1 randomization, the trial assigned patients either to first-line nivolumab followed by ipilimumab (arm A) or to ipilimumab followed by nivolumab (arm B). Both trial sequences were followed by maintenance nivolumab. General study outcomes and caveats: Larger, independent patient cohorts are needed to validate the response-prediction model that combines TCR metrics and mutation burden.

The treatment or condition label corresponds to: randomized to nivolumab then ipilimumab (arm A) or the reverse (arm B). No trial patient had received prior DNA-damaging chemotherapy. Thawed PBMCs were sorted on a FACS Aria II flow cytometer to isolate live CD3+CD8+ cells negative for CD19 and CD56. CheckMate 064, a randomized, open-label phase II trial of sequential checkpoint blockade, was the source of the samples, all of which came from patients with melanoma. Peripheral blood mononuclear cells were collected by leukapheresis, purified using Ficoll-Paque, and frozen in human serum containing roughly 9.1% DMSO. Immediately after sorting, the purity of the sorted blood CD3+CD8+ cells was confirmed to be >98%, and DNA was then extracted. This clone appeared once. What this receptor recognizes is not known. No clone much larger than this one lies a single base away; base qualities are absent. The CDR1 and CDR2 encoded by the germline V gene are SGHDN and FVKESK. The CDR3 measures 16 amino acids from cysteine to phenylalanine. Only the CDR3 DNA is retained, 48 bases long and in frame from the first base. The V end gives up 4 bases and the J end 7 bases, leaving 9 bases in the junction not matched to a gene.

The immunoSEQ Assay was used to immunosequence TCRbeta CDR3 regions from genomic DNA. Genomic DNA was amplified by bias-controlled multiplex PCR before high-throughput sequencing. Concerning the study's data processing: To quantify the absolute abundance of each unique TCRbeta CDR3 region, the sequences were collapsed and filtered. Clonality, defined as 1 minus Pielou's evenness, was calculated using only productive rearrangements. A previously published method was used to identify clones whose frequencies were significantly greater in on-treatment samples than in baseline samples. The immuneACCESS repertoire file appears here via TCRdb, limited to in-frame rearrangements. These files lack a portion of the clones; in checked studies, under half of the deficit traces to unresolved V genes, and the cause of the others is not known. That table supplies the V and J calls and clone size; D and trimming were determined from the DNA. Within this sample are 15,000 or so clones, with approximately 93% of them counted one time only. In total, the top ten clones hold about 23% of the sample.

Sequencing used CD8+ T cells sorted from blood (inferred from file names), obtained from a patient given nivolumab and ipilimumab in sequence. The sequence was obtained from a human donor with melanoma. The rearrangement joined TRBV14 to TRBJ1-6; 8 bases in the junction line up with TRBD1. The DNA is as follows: TGTGCCAGCAGCCGGCCGGGACAGGAATCAAATTCACCCCTCCACTTT. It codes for CASSRPGQESNSPLHF.